The sample holds one count of the clone carrying this T cell receptor beta chain. Its antigen is not known. Documented time point: cycle 4 day 1 (C4D1), after more than five weeks of nivolumab. There was relapse after autologous stem cell transplantation in every patient, and there was variation in brentuximab vedotin exposure. The CD4+ T cells used were purified from thawed PBMCs through magnetic negative selection. This entry is derived from a study of PD-1 blockade in classical Hodgkin lymphoma. Across the study: Patients were infused with nivolumab 3 mg/kg every 2 weeks.

Assay used: immunoSEQ multiplex PCR; TCRdb lists only in-frame clones, some missing. Of 18,000 or so clones listed, approximately 70% are singletons. Overall study findings and caveats: CD4+ but not CD8+ TCR diversity rose significantly by C4D1. Patients who initiated nivolumab within 1 year of ASCT were excluded. It was among complete responders that baseline diversity resembled that of newly diagnosed patients.

The V end was cut by 2 bases, the J end by 0 bases, with 11 bases between. CDR1 and CDR2 from the germline V gene are SGHRS and YFSETQ. The CDR3 covers 15 residues. The sequencing used CD4+ T cells from blood, collected before the fourth cycle of nivolumab. V and J are TRBV5-1 and TRBJ1-1; no reliable D call. The origin of this receptor is a human donor with classical Hodgkin lymphoma. The CDR3 loop reads CASSLLSRMNTEAFF. The CDR3 nucleotides read TGCGCCAGCAGCTTATTATCCAGGATGAACACTGAAGCTTTCTTT.